The source of this T cell receptor (beta chain) is a study of T cell responses to AZD1222 COVID-19 vaccine. Study-wide findings and caveats: Regions 160-218 and 743-854 held dominance among vaccine-associated CD4 TCRs, which spanned spike.

As concerns this clone: Its antigen is still unknown.

The CDR3 totals 12 residues. The V end lost 0 bases, the J end lost 6 bases, and 8 bases lay between the germline ends. Germline V gene data show CDR1 as GTSNPN and CDR2 as SVGIG (reference sequence). The table came from immunoSEQ multiplex PCR; TCRdb's copy has only in-frame clones and leaves some out. The sample has about 120,000 clones, roughly 90% seen once. The sequence came from an adult who received the AZD1222 COVID-19 vaccine. This sequence joins TRBV30 and TRBJ2-5; D unclear. The source was peripheral blood, collected 28 days after the second AZD1222 dose. The DNA of the CDR3 is TGTGCCTGGAGTGTACTTGGGAAGACCCAGTACTTC. It is translated as CAWSVLGKTQYF.